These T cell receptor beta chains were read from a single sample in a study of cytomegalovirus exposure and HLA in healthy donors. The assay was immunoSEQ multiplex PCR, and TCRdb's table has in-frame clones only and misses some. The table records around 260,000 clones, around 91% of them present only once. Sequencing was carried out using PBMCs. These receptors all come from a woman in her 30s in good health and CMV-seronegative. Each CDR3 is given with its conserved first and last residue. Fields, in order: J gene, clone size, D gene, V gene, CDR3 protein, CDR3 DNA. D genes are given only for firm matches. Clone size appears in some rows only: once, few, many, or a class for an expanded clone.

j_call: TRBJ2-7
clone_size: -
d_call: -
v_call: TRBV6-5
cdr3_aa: CATRMAGTYEQYF
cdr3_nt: TGTGCCACCCGGATGGCAGGAACCTACGAGCAGTACTTC

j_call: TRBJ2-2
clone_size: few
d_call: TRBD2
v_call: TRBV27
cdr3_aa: CGSGLAGEWNTGELFF
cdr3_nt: TGTGGGTCAGGACTAGCGGGAGAGTGGAACACCGGGGAGCTGTTTTTT

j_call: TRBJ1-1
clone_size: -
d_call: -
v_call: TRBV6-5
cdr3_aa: CASSLSRGTEAFF
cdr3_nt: TGTGCCAGCAGTCTATCAAGGGGCACTGAAGCTTTCTTT

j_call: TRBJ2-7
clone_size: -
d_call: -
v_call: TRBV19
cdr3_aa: CASGNTAYEQYF
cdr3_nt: TGTGCCAGTGGTAACACGGCCTACGAGCAGTACTTC

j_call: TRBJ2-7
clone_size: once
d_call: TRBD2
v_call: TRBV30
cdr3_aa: CASVRTSGQQYF
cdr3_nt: TGTGCCTCAGTGAGGACTAGCGGGCAGCAGTACTTC

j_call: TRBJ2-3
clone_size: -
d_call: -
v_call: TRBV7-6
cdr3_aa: CASSLRQVADTQYF
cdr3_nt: TGTGCCAGCAGCCTCCGACAGGTTGCGGATACGCAGTATTTT

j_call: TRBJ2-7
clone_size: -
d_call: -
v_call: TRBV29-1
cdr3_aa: CSVEDTAYEQYF
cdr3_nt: TGCAGCGTTGAGGACACAGCCTACGAGCAGTACTTC

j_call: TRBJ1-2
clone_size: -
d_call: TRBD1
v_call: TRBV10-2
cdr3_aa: CASSEPWDRPNYGYTF
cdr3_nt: TGCGCCAGCAGTGAGCCCTGGGACAGGCCAAACTATGGCTACACCTTC

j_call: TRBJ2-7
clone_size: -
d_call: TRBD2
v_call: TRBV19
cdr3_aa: CASSSTPRRESIHEQYF
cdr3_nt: TGTGCCAGTAGTTCAACCCCCCGGCGGGAGAGTATCCACGAGCAGTACTTC

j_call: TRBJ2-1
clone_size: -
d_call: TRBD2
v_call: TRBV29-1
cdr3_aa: CSVTGTSGRATYNEQFF
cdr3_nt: TGCAGCGTGACCGGGACTAGCGGGAGGGCCACCTACAATGAGCAGTTCTTC

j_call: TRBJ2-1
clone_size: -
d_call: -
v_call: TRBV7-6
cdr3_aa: CASSQTQGAYNEQFF
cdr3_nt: TGTGCCAGCAGTCAGACCCAGGGTGCCTACAATGAGCAGTTCTTC